This T cell receptor beta chain was identified during a study of regulatory T cells in long-lasting Graves disease. Building of the TCR beta libraries involved iRepertoire HTBI primers and Arm-PCR of CDR3 regions. TCRdb passed the multiplex PCR reads through MiXCR, listing each CDR3 protein once. The repertoire holds about 540,000 distinct CDR3 sequences, with roughly 13% as singletons. CDR3 length: 11 residues. CDR1 and CDR2 from the germline V gene are SGHDN and FVKESK. Trimming took 2 bases from V and 5 from J, leaving 4 bases between them. Findings and caveats of the study: Among persistent patients, a larger number of public clonotypes were shared (about 3,000) than among newly diagnosed patients (966). Persistent disease preferred TRBV28, TRBJ1-2 and TRBJ2-5. Researchers reported studying only peripheral blood, not thyroid tissue.

Concerning this clonotype itself: The antigen remains unidentified.

Specified time point: newly diagnosed GD, antithyroid drugs for less than 3 months. The TCR library was prepared using RNA isolated from PBMCs. The data also belong to a second study, concerning T cells in Graves' hyperthyroidism and ophthalmopathy.

This sequence was found in a man younger than 40 with Graves disease. V and J are TRBV14 and TRBJ2-7; D gene uncertain. Sample: peripheral blood mononuclear cells (PBMCs), taken at new diagnosis, from a patient treated with antithyroid drugs. The CDR3 sequence: CASSQLHEQYF. The CDR3 DNA sequence: TGTGCCAGCAGCCAATTACACGAGCAGTACTTC.